Listed below are T cell receptor beta chains from one sample, sequenced in a study of cytomegalovirus exposure and HLA in healthy donors. The protocol was immunoSEQ multiplex PCR, while the TCRdb copy is restricted to in-frame clones and leaves out a portion. The sample has roughly 120,000 clones, about 70% seen once. Source material: PBMCs. The origin of the receptors is a woman aged 40 to 55 in good health and CMV-seronegative. CDR3s include the opening cysteine and the closing phenylalanine or tryptophan. Each record gives: CDR3 length, V gene, D gene, clone size, J gene, CDR3 DNA, CDR3 protein. D genes are given only for firm matches. Size values are once, few and many counts, or a class for expanded clones, and some rows have none.

length: 14; V: TRBV10-3; D: .; size: .; J: TRBJ1-6; DNA: TGTGCCATCAGTGAGTCCAGGCCGAATTCACCCCTCCACTTT; CDR3: CAISESRPNSPLHF
length: 16; V: TRBV6-1; D: .; size: .; J: TRBJ1-5; DNA: TGTGCCAGCAGTGAAGGCGTGGGGGCGCTAAATCAGCCCCAGCATTTT; CDR3: CASSEGVGALNQPQHF
length: 14; V: TRBV27; D: TRBD2; size: .; J: TRBJ2-7; DNA: TGTGCCAGCACTTACTCTGGGACTAGCGGTGAGCAGTACTTC; CDR3: CASTYSGTSGEQYF
length: 13; V: TRBV5-1; D: .; size: once; J: TRBJ2-2; DNA: TGCGCCAGCACGTTGGACAGCCTCGGGGAGCTGTTTTTT; CDR3: CASTLDSLGELFF
length: 15; V: TRBV11-2; D: TRBD1; size: .; J: TRBJ2-1; DNA: TGTGCCAGCAGCTTCGGGACAGGGGCCTACAATGAGCAGTTCTTC; CDR3: CASSFGTGAYNEQFF
length: 15; V: TRBV19; D: TRBD1; size: .; J: TRBJ1-1; DNA: TGTGCCAGTAGTATGTCAGGGGGGATGAACACTGAAGCTTTCTTT; CDR3: CASSMSGGMNTEAFF
length: 15; V: TRBV7-3; D: TRBD1; size: few; J: TRBJ1-1; DNA: TGTGCCAGCAGTCAGGGGGTTGGGGGCCACACTGAAGCTTTCTTT; CDR3: CASSQGVGGHTEAFF
length: 12; V: TRBV28; D: .; size: .; J: TRBJ1-5; DNA: TGTGCCAGCAGTCTCTCCCCAGTGCCCCAGCATTTT; CDR3: CASSLSPVPQHF
length: 13; V: TRBV7-9; D: .; size: .; J: TRBJ1-5; DNA: TGTGCCAGCAGCGACTATAGCAATCAGCCCCAGCATTTT; CDR3: CASSDYSNQPQHF
length: 16; V: TRBV7-2; D: TRBD1; size: .; J: TRBJ1-1; DNA: TGTGCCAGCAGGAGTGGACAGGGGGCATCGGGTACTGAAGCTTTCTTT; CDR3: CASRSGQGASGTEAFF
length: 12; V: TRBV7-3; D: .; size: .; J: TRBJ2-1; DNA: TGTGCCAGCAGCCTCCAGAGGAATGAGCAGTTCTTC; CDR3: CASSLQRNEQFF
length: 15; V: TRBV5-5; D: TRBD2; size: few; J: TRBJ2-1; DNA: TGTGCCAGCAGCTTGGATCGGGGGGGCCGGAATGAGCAGTTCTTC; CDR3: CASSLDRGGRNEQFF
length: 15; V: TRBV19; D: TRBD2; size: .; J: TRBJ2-1; DNA: TGTGCCAGTAGTAGATTAGCGGGAGGGCCAATAGGGCAGTTCTTC; CDR3: CASSRLAGGPIGQFF
length: 14; V: TRBV4-3; D: .; size: .; J: TRBJ1-1; DNA: TGCGCCAGCAGCCAAGCCCACGGGTACACTGAAGCTTTCTTT; CDR3: CASSQAHGYTEAFF
length: 13; V: TRBV5-5; D: TRBD1; size: few; J: TRBJ2-7; DNA: TGTGCCAGCAGCTACTCGACAGGGCCCGAGCAGTACTTC; CDR3: CASSYSTGPEQYF
length: 15; V: TRBV6-4; D: .; size: few; J: TRBJ1-6; DNA: TGTGCCACCCGGTCAGAGGCGACCTATAATTCACCCCTCCACTTT; CDR3: CATRSEATYNSPLHF
length: 16; V: TRBV11-3; D: TRBD2; size: .; J: TRBJ2-3; DNA: TGTGCCAGCAGCTCCCTGGGACTAGCGGGGACAGATACGCAGTATTTT; CDR3: CASSSLGLAGTDTQYF
length: 16; V: TRBV5-1; D: TRBD2; size: .; J: TRBJ2-1; DNA: TGCGCCAGCAGCTTTCGGACTAGCGGGAGTGACAATGAGCAGTTCTTC; CDR3: CASSFRTSGSDNEQFF
length: 14; V: TRBV4-2; D: .; size: .; J: TRBJ2-2; DNA: TGTGCCAGCAGCCAAGATCGGGTTTCCGGGGAGCTGTTTTTT; CDR3: CASSQDRVSGELFF
length: 9; V: TRBV6-4; D: .; size: .; J: TRBJ1-5; DNA: TGTGCCAGCCCCTCGCCCCAGCATTTT; CDR3: CASPSPQHF
length: 14; V: TRBV2; D: .; size: .; J: TRBJ1-5; DNA: TGTGCCAGCAATAGTAGAGATAGCAATCAGCCCCAGCATTTT; CDR3: CASNSRDSNQPQHF
length: 17; V: TRBV4-3; D: .; size: .; J: TRBJ2-3; DNA: TGCGCCAGCAGCCAAGACGAAGCGTGGACTAGCACAGATACGCAGTATTTT; CDR3: CASSQDEAWTSTDTQYF
length: 12; V: TRBV29-1; D: .; size: .; J: TRBJ1-2; DNA: TGCAGCGTTGTACTGGAGAACTATGGCTACACCTTC; CDR3: CSVVLENYGYTF
length: 15; V: TRBV7-9; D: TRBD1; size: once; J: TRBJ2-1; DNA: TGTGCCAGCAGCTTCGGACAGGGGTTGGACAATGAGCAGTTCTTC; CDR3: CASSFGQGLDNEQFF
length: 14; V: TRBV5-1; D: TRBD1; size: once; J: TRBJ1-5; DNA: TGCGCCAGCAGCCCGGGGACAGGGAATCAGCCCCAGCATTTT; CDR3: CASSPGTGNQPQHF